This record covers a single TCR beta chain. The sample is drawn from a study of blood T cell repertoires in COVID-19. Across the study: COVID-19 samples collected from the United States, Italy and Spain covered acute and convalescent phases.

Germline V gives CDR1 SEHNR, CDR2 FQNEAQ (reference sequence). The CDR3 contains 18 residues. The V gene end was trimmed by 6 bases and the J gene end by 10 bases; junction bases not matched to a gene: 19. Enrollment of patients from Seattle took place during active infection, with longitudinal follow-up. Study processing details: Amplification with reference gene primers provided the estimates of nucleated cell counts. Clones were read by immunoSEQ multiplex PCR, and TCRdb kept only the in-frame ones, dropping some. V, J and clone size are those of that table, while D and trimming were read from the DNA. The data contain roughly 230,000 clones, about 85% of them singletons.

This sequence joins TRBV7-9 and TRBJ1-6, with TRBD1 matching 9 bases. The specimen sequenced was peripheral blood. The receptor's source is a woman older than 75 with COVID-19, enrolled during active disease. The DNA for the CDR3 is TGTGCCAGCAGACCGGGGACAGGGTCAAGAGACTCCCCATCACCCCTCCACTTT. The encoded protein is CASRPGTGSRDSPSPLHF.